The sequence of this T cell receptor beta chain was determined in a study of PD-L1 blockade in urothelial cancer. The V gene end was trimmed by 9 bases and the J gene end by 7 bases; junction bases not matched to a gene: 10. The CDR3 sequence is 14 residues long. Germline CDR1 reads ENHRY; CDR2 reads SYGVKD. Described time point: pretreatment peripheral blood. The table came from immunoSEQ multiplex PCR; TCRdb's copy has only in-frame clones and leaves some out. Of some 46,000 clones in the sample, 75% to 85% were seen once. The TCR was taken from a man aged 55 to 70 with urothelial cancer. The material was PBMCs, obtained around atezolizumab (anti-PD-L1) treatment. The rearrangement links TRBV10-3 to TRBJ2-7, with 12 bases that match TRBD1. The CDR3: CAIFGGQGAGEQYF. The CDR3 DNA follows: TGTGCCATTTTTGGGGGACAGGGGGCGGGTGAGCAGTACTTC.